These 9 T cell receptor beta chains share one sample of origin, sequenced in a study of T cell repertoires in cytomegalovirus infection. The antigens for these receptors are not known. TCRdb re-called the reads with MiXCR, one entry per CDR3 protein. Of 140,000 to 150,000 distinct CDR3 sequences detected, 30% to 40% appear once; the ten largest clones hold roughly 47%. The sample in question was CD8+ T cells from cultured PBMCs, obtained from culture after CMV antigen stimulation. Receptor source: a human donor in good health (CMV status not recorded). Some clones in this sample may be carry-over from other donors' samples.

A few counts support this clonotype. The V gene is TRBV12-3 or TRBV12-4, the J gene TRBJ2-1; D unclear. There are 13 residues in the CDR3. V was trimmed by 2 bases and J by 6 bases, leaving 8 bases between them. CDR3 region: CASSLKVSNEQFF. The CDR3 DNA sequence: TGTGCCAGCAGTTTAAAGGTATCCAATGAGCAGTTCTTC.

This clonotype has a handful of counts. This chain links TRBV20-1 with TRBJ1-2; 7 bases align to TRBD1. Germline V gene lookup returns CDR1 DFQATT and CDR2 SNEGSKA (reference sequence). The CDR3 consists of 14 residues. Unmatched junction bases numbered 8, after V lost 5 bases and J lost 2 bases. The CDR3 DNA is TGCAGTGCTCCCCGGACAGGAGTGAACTATGGCTACACCTTC. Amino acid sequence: CSAPRTGVNYGYTF.

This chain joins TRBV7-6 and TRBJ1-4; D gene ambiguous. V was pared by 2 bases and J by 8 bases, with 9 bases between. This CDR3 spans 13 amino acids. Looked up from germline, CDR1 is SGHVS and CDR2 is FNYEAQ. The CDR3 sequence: CASSLIDWEKLFF. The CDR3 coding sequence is TGTGCCAGCAGCTTAATCGATTGGGAAAAACTGTTTTTT.

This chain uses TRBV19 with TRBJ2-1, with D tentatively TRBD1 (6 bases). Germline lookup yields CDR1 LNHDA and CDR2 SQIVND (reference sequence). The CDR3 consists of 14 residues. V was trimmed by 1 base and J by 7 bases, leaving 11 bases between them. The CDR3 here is CASSIAWGHNEQFF. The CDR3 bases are TGTGCCAGTAGTATAGCATGGGGGCATAATGAGCAGTTCTTC.

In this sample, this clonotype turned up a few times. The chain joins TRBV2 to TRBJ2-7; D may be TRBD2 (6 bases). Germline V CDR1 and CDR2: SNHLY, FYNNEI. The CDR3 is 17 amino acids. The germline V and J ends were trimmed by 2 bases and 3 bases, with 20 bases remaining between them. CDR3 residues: CASSELNGASVFYEQYF. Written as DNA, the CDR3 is TGTGCCAGCAGTGAATTGAACGGGGCTAGCGTTTTCTACGAGCAGTACTTC.

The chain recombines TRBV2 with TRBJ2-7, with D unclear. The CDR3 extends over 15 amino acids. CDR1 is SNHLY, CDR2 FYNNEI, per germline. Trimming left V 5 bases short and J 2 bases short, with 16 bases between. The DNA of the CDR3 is TGTGCCAGCAGTATATCCCTTCTTGAACCCTACGAGCAGTACTTC. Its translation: CASSISLLEPYEQYF.

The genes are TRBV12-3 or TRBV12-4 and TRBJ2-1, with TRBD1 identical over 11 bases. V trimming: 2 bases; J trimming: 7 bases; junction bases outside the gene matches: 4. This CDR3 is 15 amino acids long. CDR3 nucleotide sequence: TGTGCCAGCAGTTTACTTGGACAGGGGGCAAATGAGCAGTTCTTC. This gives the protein CASSLLGQGANEQFF.

The chain's CDR3 is CASKEEGVNQPQHF. DNA for the CDR3: TGTGCCAGCAAAGAGGAGGGAGTAAATCAGCCCCAGCATTTT. The genes are TRBV2 and TRBJ1-5; D call uncertain. This CDR3 is built from 14 residues. Per germline, CDR1 SNHLY and CDR2 FYNNEI. V was pared by 7 bases and J by 4 bases, with 14 bases between.

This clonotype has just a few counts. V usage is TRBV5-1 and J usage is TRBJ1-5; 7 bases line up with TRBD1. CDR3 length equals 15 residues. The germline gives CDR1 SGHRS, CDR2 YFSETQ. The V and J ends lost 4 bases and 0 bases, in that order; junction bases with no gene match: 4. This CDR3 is CASSRTGDSNQPQHF. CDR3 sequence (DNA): TGCGCCAGCAGCAGGACAGGTGATAGCAATCAGCCCCAGCATTTT.